This T cell receptor (beta chain) is drawn from a study of control samples from healthy donors and cancer patients. This clone was recorded only once. The V and J ends lost 0 bases and 3 bases, in that order; junction bases with no gene match: 5. CDR1 MNHEY and CDR2 SVGAGI come from the germline V gene. The CDR3 contains 16 residues. The table came from immunoSEQ multiplex PCR; TCRdb's copy has only in-frame clones and leaves some out. This table holds over 150,000 clones, around 92% found once. The specimen was blood. The chain carries TRBV6-5 and TRBJ1-2; 9 nucleotides match TRBD1. This clonotype was obtained from a woman in her 40s in good health. CDR3 DNA sequence: TGTGCCAGCAGTTACTCCGCGGGACAGGGCTACTATGGCTACACCTTC. It yields the protein CASSYSAGQGYYGYTF.